The 8 T cell receptor beta chains presented below share a single source sample, sequenced in a study of beta chain features in type 1 diabetes. Study observations and caveats: For Type 1 diabetes patients, all four CD4+ subsets carried TCRB CDR3s that were moderately but significantly shorter.

Expressed TCRB transcripts were sequenced after all isolated RNA was converted to cDNA. The assay was immunoSEQ multiplex PCR, and TCRdb's table has in-frame clones only and misses some. Among around 160,000 clones listed, 9% were seen once. No antigens are known for them. Sequenced input: central memory CD4+ T cells from blood. The origin of the receptors is a woman aged 25 to 39 with type 1 diabetes.

A few counts support this clone. This chain uses TRBV30 with TRBJ1-1; D is undetermined. The germline gives CDR1 GTSNPN, CDR2 SVGIG (reference sequence). This CDR3 contains 12 residues. Between the trimmed V and J ends, which lost 0 bases and 5 bases, there was a span of 7 bases. CDR3 loop: CAWSVGGTEAFF. DNA for the CDR3: TGTGCCTGGAGTGTCGGAGGGACTGAAGCTTTCTTT.

This clone has a handful of counts. The junction shows a germline mismatch at one end, possibly a read error. V gene TRBV10-3 combines with J gene TRBJ2-7; 9 positions match TRBD2. Looked up from germline, CDR1 is ENHRY and CDR2 is SYGVKD. CDR3 size: 14 residues. The CDR3 loop is CAIRDSGSSHEQYF. The CDR3 DNA is TGTGCCATCAGGGATAGCGGGAGCTCCCACGAGCAGTACTTC.

The chain uses TRBV7-8 and TRBJ2-1; 10 bases match TRBD1. V was clipped by 5 bases and J by 5 bases; unmatched bases: 9. This CDR3 region has 16 residues. The germline gives CDR1 SGHVS, CDR2 FQNEAQ. CDR3 coding DNA: TGTGCCAGCAGCCCGAGGACAGGGGGAATTCACAATGAGCAGTTCTTC. Its protein product is CASSPRTGGIHNEQFF.

The gene calls are TRBV19 and TRBJ2-2; TRBD1 is a possible D gene (7 bases). This CDR3 region has 16 residues. In germline, CDR1 is LNHDA, CDR2 SQIVND (reference sequence). V was trimmed by 5 bases and J by 4 bases, leaving 17 bases between them. CDR3 residues: CASSPQGGRGTGELFF. The CDR3 nucleotides read TGTGCCAGTAGTCCTCAGGGGGGTCGTGGCACCGGGGAGCTGTTTTTT.

This clone occurred a few times. This chain joins TRBV19 and TRBJ2-3; 9 bases are a match to TRBD2. Per germline, CDR1 LNHDA and CDR2 SQIVND (reference sequence). The CDR3 contains 15 residues. The V gene end was trimmed by 6 bases and the J gene end by 2 bases; junction bases not matched to a gene: 6. The CDR3 DNA follows: TGTGCCAGTAGGTATATAGCGGGAGACACAGATACGCAGTATTTT. It translates to CASRYIAGDTDTQYF.

This clone came up a few times. The CDR3 loop reads CASRNDRAGTDTQYF. CDR3 bases: TGTGCCAGTAGGAATGACAGGGCCGGCACAGATACGCAGTATTTT. The gene calls are TRBV19 and TRBJ2-3; 7 positions match TRBD1. From germline, CDR1 is LNHDA and CDR2 SQIVND (reference sequence). The trim removed 6 bases at V and 1 base at J, leaving 7 bases unmatched. The CDR3 extends over 15 amino acids.

V gene TRBV6-5 combines with J gene TRBJ2-7; 12 positions agree with TRBD2. V shed 6 bases, J shed 3 bases, and the junction held 6 bases outside the gene matches. The CDR3 totals 15 residues. The germline V gene has CDR1 MNHEY and CDR2 SVGAGI. The CDR3 spells CASSHMTSGSYEQYF. CDR3 sequence (DNA): TGTGCCAGCAGCCACATGACTAGCGGGAGCTACGAGCAGTACTTC.

This clone turned up a few times. V usage is TRBV9 and J usage is TRBJ2-6; 8 positions agree with TRBD1. From germline, CDR1 is SGDLS and CDR2 YYNGEE. V trimming: 3 bases; J trimming: 0 bases; junction bases outside the gene matches: 2. CDR3 size: 16 residues. The CDR3 DNA follows: TGTGCCAGCAGCGCCACAGGGGGCTCTGGGGCCAACGTCCTGACTTTC. It encodes CASSATGGSGANVLTF.